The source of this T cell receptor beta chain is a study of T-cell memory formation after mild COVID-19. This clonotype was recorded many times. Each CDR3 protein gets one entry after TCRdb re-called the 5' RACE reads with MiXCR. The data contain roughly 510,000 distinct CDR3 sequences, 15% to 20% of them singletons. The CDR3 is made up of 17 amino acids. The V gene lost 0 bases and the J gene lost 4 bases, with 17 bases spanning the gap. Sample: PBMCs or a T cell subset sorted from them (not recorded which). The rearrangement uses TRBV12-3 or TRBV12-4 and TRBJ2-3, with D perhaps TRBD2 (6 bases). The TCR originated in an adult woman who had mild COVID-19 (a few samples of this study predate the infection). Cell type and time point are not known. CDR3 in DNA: TGTGCCAGCAGTTTAGCAACTAGCCACCAAGTGGCAGATACGCAGTATTTT. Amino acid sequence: CASSLATSHQVADTQYF.